Following are 20 T cell receptor beta chains from one sample sequenced in a study of beta chain features in type 1 diabetes. Study-wide points: Moderate but significant shortening of TCRB CDR3s was recorded in all four CD4+ subsets from Type 1 diabetes patients.

What was sequenced were expressed TCRB transcripts, since all of the isolated RNA had been reverse transcribed. Some clones are missing from TCRdb's copy, which holds only in-frame ones; the method was immunoSEQ multiplex PCR. The profile shows 640,000 or so clones, around 15% of them singletons. For these TCRs, the target antigens are not known. The sequenced sample was naive CD4+ T cells from blood. The source is a man aged 18 to 30 with type 1 diabetes.

The CDR3 nucleotides are TGTGCCAGCAGTGAAGCGCAAACTAGCGGGAGGGGTACAGATACGCAGTATTTT. This sequence encodes CASSEAQTSGRGTDTQYF. The chain recombines TRBV6-1 with TRBJ2-3; 13 nucleotides line up with TRBD2. The CDR3 loop spans 18 amino acids. V shed 0 bases, J shed 3 bases, and the junction held 6 bases outside the gene matches. Germline V CDR1 and CDR2: MNHNS, SASEGT.

The chain is built from TRBV29-1 and TRBJ2-7; no definite D call. The germline V gene has CDR1 SQVTM and CDR2 ANQGSEA. The CDR3 extends over 9 amino acids. Trimming stripped 5 bases from V and 4 bases from J, with 3 bases between. The CDR3 DNA is TGCAGCGTTCGGTACGAGCAGTACTTC. Translated, it gives CSVRYEQYF.

Note on this clone: Other DNA sequences within the sample encode an identical CDR3. The rearrangement uses TRBV5-1 and TRBJ1-1; D is uncertain. Germline V gives CDR1 SGHRS, CDR2 YFSETQ. The CDR3 length is 14 residues. V was cut by 0 bases and J by 0 bases, with 6 bases left in between. The CDR3, as DNA: TGCGCCAGCAGCTTGGCGCAGCTGAACACTGAAGCTTTCTTT. It specifies CASSLAQLNTEAFF.

In the case of this clone: Its ends do not fully match the called genes, so a read error is possible. Other DNA sequences of this sample code for an identical CDR3. The chain uses TRBV29-1 and TRBJ2-3; 11 bases fit TRBD1. From germline, CDR1 is SQVTM and CDR2 ANQGSEA. This CDR3 spans 14 amino acids. The CDR3 nucleotides read TGCAGCGTCCGGACAGGGGGCTCGACAGATACGCAATATTTT. Translating gives CSVRTGGSTDTQYF.

This rearrangement joins TRBV7-3 to TRBJ2-6; TRBD1 might be the D (5 bases). Germline V gene data show CDR1 as SGHTA and CDR2 as FQGTGA. The CDR3 runs 20 residues. V shed 1 base and J shed 0 bases, with 19 bases lying between them. CDR3 loop: CASSLNGPQGADSGANVLTF. CDR3 DNA: TGTGCCAGCAGCTTAAACGGCCCCCAGGGCGCAGACTCTGGGGCCAACGTCCTGACTTTC.

The chain is built from TRBV30 and TRBJ2-3, with D possibly TRBD2 on 6 matching bases. This CDR3 spans 12 amino acids. Trimming left V 3 bases short and J 9 bases short, with 13 bases between. Germline CDR1 GTSNPN, CDR2 SVGIG (reference sequence). The CDR3 DNA reads as TGTGCCTGGAGCCCCCTCGGGGGAACGCAGTATTTT. It is translated as CAWSPLGGTQYF. Supplemented by reference TRBV30 and TRBJ2-3, the full variable domain reads SQTIHQWPATLVQPVGSPLSLECTVEGTSNPNLYWYRQAAGRGLQLLFYSVGIGQISSEVPQNLSASRPQDRQFILSSKKLLLSDSGFYLCAWSPLGGTQYFGPGTRLTVL.

This clone was observed a few times. The V call is TRBV2, the J call TRBJ2-7; maybe TRBD1 (5 bases). CDR1 is SNHLY, CDR2 FYNNEI, per germline. CDR3 length: 12 amino acids. V was shortened by 4 bases and J by 6 bases, with 10 bases between the two germline ends. The CDR3 nucleotides are TGTGCCAGCAGTGCCAGTAGGGGCGAGCAGTACTTC. Amino acid sequence: CASSASRGEQYF.

The V and J genes are TRBV7-6 and TRBJ2-3; possible D gene TRBD2, 6 bases. There are 14 residues in the CDR3. The germline V gene has CDR1 SGHVS and CDR2 FNYEAQ. Between the trimmed V and J ends, which lost 8 bases and 0 bases, there was a span of 12 bases. The CDR3 sequence is CASVTGASTDTQYF. The CDR3 DNA sequence: TGTGCCAGCGTCACGGGAGCTAGCACAGATACGCAGTATTTT.

The chain has TRBV11-2 and TRBJ2-7; 10 bases are a match to TRBD2. J was trimmed by 2 bases and V by 6 bases; bases with no gene match: 10. The CDR3 consists of 16 residues. Germline lookup yields CDR1 SGHAT and CDR2 FQNNGV. In DNA form, the CDR3 reads TGTGCCAGCAGAAAACGGACTAGCGGAGAAACCTACGAGCAGTACTTC. It encodes CASRKRTSGETYEQYF.

This clone appeared a few times. V is TRBV6-5 and J is TRBJ2-5; 7 nucleotides agree with TRBD1. The CDR3 covers 13 residues. V trimming: 5 bases; J trimming: 3 bases; junction bases outside the gene matches: 3. Looked up from germline, CDR1 is MNHEY and CDR2 is SVGAGI. The CDR3 region is CASSPDREETQYF. CDR3 nucleotides: TGTGCCAGCAGTCCAGACAGGGAAGAGACCCAGTACTTC.

This chain connects TRBV29-1 to TRBJ2-3; perhaps D is TRBD1 or TRBD2 (5 bases each). Germline loops: CDR1 SQVTM, CDR2 ANQGSEA. CDR3 size: 16 residues. The ends were cut back, 4 bases at V and 1 base at J, with 18 bases in the middle. DNA of the CDR3: TGCAGCGTTGGAGCCGGGGCGCGCCGAGGCACAGATACGCAGTATTTT. Its protein is CSVGAGARRGTDTQYF.

The V and J genes are TRBV5-6 and TRBJ2-5, with D possibly being TRBD1 (6 bases). The CDR3 extends over 14 amino acids. V lost 2 bases and J 1 base, leaving 9 bases between the germline ends. Per the germline V gene, CDR1 is SGHDT and CDR2 is YYEEEE. CDR3: CASSLRGTQETQYF. The CDR3 DNA sequence: TGTGCCAGCAGCTTAAGGGGGACCCAAGAGACCCAGTACTTC.

This rearrangement joins TRBV21-1 to TRBJ1-3; the D call in the table, TRBD1, was not verified against the DNA. TRBV21-1 is recorded as a pseudogene. CDR3 length: 11 residues. The CDR3 region is CASSKRTAIYF. The CDR3, as DNA: TGTGCCAGCAGCAAAAGGACAGCGATATATTTT.

In its sample, this clone was seen a few times. In DNA form, the CDR3 reads TGTGCCTGGAGCTCTCCCTGGACAGGGCCTAATGAAAAACTGTTTTTT. This gives the protein CAWSSPWTGPNEKLFF. The chain couples TRBV30 to TRBJ1-4, with TRBD1 matching 8 bases. Germline assignment: CDR1 GTSNPN and CDR2 SVGIG (reference sequence). The CDR3 covers 16 residues. V shed 3 bases, J shed 3 bases, and the junction held 9 bases outside the gene matches.

In its sample, this clone was seen a few times. The rearrangement links TRBV28 to TRBJ2-2, with D uncertain. Germline CDR1 MDHEN, CDR2 SYDVKM. Trimming stripped 10 bases from V and 4 bases from J, with 10 bases between. The CDR3 spans 12 residues. CDR3 DNA: TGTGCCACGTCCGGGCCCACCGGGGAGCTGTTTTTT. Translation: CATSGPTGELFF.

This clone was seen a handful of times. The V call is TRBV30, the J call TRBJ1-5; D unclear. There are 12 residues in the CDR3. The germline CDR1 and CDR2 sequences are GTSNPN and SVGIG (reference sequence). V dropped 5 bases and J dropped 4 bases, with 9 bases sitting between them. The CDR3 reads CAWGGFNQPQHF. The CDR3 nucleotides read TGTGCCTGGGGAGGGTTTAATCAGCCCCAGCATTTT.

This clone was counted between two and nine times. The chain uses TRBV7-9 and TRBJ2-3; 11 bases line up with TRBD2. The CDR3 is 16 amino acids. The germline V gene has CDR1 SEHNR and CDR2 FQNEAQ (reference sequence). V was pared by 7 bases and J by 4 bases, with 10 bases of the junction left unmatched. The CDR3 sequence is CASTLGVAGGSDTQYF. The CDR3 bases are TGTGCCAGCACCCTAGGGGTAGCGGGGGGGTCAGATACGCAGTATTTT.

The CDR3 sequence: CASSQSGTSGSNEQFF. Here the CDR3 DNA reads TGCGCCAGCAGCCAAAGTGGGACTAGCGGGAGCAATGAGCAGTTCTTC. V is TRBV4-1 and J is TRBJ2-1; 14 positions match TRBD2. The V segment lost 2 bases and the J segment 6 bases; nucleotides outside the gene matches: 3. The CDR3 is made up of 16 amino acids. Looked up from germline, CDR1 is MGHRA and CDR2 is YSYEKL.

The chain uses TRBV30 and TRBJ1-3; tentatively, D is TRBD1 (5 bases). V was clipped by 3 bases and J by 4 bases, with 13 bases between them. The CDR3 sequence is 14 residues long. CDR1 is GTSNPN, CDR2 SVGIG, per germline (reference sequence). The CDR3 protein is CAWRIRGSGNTIYF. The CDR3 DNA is TGTGCCTGGAGGATTAGGGGCTCAGGAAACACCATATATTTT.

A few counts support this clone. The V and J genes are TRBV25-1 and TRBJ1-1; D is uncertain. This CDR3 contains 11 residues. Germline CDR1 MGHDK, CDR2 SYGVNS. Trimming took 10 bases from V and 8 from J, leaving 14 bases between them. The CDR3 reads CATQYWSEAFF. In DNA, the CDR3 is TGTGCCACCCAGTATTGGTCGGAAGCTTTCTTT.